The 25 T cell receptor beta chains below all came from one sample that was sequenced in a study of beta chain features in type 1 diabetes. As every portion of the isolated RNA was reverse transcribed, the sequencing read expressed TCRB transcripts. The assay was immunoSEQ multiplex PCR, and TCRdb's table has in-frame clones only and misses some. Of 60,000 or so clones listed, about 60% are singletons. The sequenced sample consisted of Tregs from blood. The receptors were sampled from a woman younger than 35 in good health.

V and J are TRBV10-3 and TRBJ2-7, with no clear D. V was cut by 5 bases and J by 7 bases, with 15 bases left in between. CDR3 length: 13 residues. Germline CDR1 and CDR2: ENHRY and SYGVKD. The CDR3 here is CAISNPPVQEQYF. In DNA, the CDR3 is TGTGCCATCAGTAACCCCCCAGTCCAAGAGCAGTACTTC.

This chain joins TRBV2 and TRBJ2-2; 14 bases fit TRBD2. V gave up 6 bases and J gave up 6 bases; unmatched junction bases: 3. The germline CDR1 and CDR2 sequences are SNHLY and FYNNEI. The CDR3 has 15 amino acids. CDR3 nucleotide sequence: TGTGCCAGCAGCCCGGGACTAGCGGGAGCCGGGGAGCTGTTTTTT. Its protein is CASSPGLAGAGELFF.

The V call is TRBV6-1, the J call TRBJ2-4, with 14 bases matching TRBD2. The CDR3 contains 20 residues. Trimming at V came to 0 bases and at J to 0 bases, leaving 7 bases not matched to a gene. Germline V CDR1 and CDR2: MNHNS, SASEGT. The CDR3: CASSEAKGLAGGLAKNIQYF. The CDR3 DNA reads TGTGCCAGCAGTGAAGCGAAAGGACTAGCGGGGGGTCTAGCCAAAAACATTCAGTACTTC.

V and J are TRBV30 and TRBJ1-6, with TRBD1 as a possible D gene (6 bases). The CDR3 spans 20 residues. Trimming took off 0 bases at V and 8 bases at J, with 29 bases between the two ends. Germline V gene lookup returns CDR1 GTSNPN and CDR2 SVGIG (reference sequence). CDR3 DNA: TGTGCCTGGAGTGTACCTGAGGGAATATCGGGACATCTCTCGCATTCACCCCTCCACTTT. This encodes CAWSVPEGISGHLSHSPLHF.

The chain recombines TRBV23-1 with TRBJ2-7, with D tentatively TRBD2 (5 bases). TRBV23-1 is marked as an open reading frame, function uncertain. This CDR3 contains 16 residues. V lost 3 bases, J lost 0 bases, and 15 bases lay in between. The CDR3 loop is CASSHMTTTSSYEQYF. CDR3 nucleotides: TGCGCCAGCAGTCACATGACTACGACCAGCTCCTACGAGCAGTACTTC.

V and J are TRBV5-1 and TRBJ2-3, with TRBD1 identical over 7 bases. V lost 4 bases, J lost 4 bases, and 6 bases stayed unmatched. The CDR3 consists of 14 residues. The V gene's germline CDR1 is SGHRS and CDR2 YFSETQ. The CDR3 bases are TGCGCCAGCAGCCTCCTGACAGGGTCAGATACGCAGTATTTT. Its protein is CASSLLTGSDTQYF.

The CDR3 DNA sequence: TGTGCCAGCTCACCAGGACAGGGTATGGGTCGCGAGCAGTACTTC. Encoded protein: CASSPGQGMGREQYF. The chain joins TRBV18 to TRBJ2-7; 8 bases match TRBD1. Germline values: CDR1 KGHSH, CDR2 LQKENI. Trimming cost V 2 bases and J 6 bases; bases outside gene matches: 9. The CDR3 covers 15 residues.

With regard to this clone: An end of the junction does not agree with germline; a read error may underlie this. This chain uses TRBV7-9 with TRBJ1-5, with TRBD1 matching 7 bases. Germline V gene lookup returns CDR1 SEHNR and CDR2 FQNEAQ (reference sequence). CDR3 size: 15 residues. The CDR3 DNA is TGTGTCAGCAGCTTAACAGGGGCGCAAAATCAGCCCCAGCATTTT. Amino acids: CVSSLTGAQNQPQHF.

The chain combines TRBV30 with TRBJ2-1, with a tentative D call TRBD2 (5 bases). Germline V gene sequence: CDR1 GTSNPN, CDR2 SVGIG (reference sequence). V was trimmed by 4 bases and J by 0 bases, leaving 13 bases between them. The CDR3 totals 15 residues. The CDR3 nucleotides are TGTGCCTGGACCAGAGCTGGGAGCTCCTACAATGAGCAGTTCTTC. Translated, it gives CAWTRAGSSYNEQFF. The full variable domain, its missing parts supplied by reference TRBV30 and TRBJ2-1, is SQTIHQWPATLVQPVGSPLSLECTVEGTSNPNLYWYRQAAGRGLQLLFYSVGIGQISSEVPQNLSASRPQDRQFILSSKKLLLSDSGFYLCAWTRAGSSYNEQFFGPGTRLTVL.

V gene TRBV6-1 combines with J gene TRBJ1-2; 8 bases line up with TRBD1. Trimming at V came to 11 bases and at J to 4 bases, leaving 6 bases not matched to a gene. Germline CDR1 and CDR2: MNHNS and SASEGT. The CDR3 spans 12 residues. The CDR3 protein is CAADRGFYGYTF. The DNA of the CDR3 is TGTGCCGCAGACAGGGGCTTCTATGGCTACACCTTC.

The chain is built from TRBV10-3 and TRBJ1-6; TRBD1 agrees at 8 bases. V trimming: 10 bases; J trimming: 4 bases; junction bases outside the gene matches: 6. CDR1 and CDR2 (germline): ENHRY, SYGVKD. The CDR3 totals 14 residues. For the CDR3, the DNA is TGTGCCACCAAAGACAGGGGATATAATTCACCCCTCCACTTT. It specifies CATKDRGYNSPLHF.

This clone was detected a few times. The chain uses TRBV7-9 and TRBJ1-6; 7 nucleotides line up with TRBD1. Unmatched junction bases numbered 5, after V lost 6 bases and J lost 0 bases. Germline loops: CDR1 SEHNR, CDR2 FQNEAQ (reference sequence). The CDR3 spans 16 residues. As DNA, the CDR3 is TGTGCCAGCAGGGGGACAGAGAGCTCCTATAATTCACCCCTCCACTTT. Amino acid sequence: CASRGTESSYNSPLHF.

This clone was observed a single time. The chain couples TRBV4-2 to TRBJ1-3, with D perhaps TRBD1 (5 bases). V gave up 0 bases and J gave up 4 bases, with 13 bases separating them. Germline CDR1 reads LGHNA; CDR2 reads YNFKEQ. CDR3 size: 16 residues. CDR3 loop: CASSQDGGILGNTIYF. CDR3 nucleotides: TGTGCCAGCAGCCAAGATGGGGGGATACTCGGAAACACCATATATTTT.

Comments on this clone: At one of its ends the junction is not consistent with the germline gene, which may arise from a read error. The CDR3 region is CASSFQTGGNAIYF. The DNA for the CDR3 is TGCGCCAGCAGCTTCCAGACAGGCGGAAACGCCATATATTTT. The chain uses TRBV5-1 and TRBJ1-3; D perhaps matches TRBD1 (6 bases). Looked up from germline, CDR1 is SGHRS and CDR2 is YFSETQ. The CDR3 covers 14 residues.

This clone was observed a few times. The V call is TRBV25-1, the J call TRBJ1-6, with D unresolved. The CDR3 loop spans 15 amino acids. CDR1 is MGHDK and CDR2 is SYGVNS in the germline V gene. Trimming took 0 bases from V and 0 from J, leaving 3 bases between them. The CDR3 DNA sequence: TGTGCCAGCAGTGAATACAGCTCCTATAATTCACCCCTCCACTTT. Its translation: CASSEYSSYNSPLHF.

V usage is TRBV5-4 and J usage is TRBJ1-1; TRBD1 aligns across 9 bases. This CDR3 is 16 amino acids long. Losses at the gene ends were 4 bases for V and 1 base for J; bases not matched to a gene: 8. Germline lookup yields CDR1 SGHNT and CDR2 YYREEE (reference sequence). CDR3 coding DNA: TGTGCCAGCAGCCAGCCTCGGACAGGGGAGAACACTGAAGCTTTCTTT. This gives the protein CASSQPRTGENTEAFF.

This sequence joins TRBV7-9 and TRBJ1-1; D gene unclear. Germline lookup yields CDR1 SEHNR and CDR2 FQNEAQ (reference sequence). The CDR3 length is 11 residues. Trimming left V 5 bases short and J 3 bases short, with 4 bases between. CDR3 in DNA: TGTGCCAGCAGCCCTTACACTGAAGCTTTCTTT. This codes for CASSPYTEAFF.

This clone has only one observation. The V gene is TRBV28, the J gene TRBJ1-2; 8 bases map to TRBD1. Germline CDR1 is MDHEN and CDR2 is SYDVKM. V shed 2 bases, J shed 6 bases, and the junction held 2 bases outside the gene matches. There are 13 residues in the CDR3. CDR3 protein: CASSLRTGNGYTF. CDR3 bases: TGTGCCAGCAGTTTAAGGACAGGGAATGGCTACACCTTC.

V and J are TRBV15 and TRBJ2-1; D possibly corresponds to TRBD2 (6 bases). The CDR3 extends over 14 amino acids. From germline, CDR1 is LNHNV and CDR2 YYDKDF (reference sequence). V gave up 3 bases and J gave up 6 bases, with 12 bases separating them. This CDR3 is CATSSDTSPNEQFF. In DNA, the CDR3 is TGTGCCACCAGCAGTGACACTAGCCCCAATGAGCAGTTCTTC.

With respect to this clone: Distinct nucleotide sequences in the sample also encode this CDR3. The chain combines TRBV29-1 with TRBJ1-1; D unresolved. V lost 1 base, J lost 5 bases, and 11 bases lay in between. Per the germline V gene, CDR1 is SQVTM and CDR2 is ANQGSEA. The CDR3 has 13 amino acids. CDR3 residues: CSVEGKHYTEAFF. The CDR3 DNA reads TGCAGCGTTGAAGGGAAACACTATACTGAAGCTTTCTTT.

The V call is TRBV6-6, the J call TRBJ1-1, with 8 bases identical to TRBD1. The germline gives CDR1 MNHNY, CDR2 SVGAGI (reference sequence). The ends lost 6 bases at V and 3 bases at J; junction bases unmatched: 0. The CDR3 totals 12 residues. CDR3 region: CASRQGDTEAFF. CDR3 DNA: TGTGCCAGCAGACAGGGGGACACTGAAGCTTTCTTT.

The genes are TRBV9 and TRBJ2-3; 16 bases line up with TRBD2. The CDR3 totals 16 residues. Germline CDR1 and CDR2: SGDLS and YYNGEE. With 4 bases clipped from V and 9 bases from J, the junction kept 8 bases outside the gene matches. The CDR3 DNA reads TGTGCCAGCAGCACCGGGACTAGCGGGAGGGCCGGAACGCAGTATTTT. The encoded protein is CASSTGTSGRAGTQYF.

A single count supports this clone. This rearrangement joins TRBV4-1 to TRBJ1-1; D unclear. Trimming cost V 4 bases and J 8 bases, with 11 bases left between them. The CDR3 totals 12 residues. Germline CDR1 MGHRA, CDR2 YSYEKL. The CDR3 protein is CASSPNPREAFF. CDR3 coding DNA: TGCGCCAGCAGCCCCAATCCACGGGAAGCTTTCTTT.

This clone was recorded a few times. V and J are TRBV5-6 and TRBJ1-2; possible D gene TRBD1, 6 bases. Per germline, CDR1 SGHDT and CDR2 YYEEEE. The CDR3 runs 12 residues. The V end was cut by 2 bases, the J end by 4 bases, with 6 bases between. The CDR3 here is CASSLGGYGYTF. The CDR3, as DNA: TGTGCCAGCAGCTTAGGGGGCTATGGCTACACCTTC.

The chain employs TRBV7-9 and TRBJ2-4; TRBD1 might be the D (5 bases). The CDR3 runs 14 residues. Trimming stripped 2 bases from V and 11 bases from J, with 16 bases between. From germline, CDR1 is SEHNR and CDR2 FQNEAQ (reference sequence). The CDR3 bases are TGTGCCAGCAGCTTAATAGGGGCCTCTCAATTTCAGTACTTC. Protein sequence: CASSLIGASQFQYF.